This T cell receptor (beta chain) was documented in a study of blood T cell repertoires in COVID-19. The germline V gene has CDR1 SEHNR and CDR2 FQNEAQ (reference sequence). V lost 1 base and J lost 0, with 12 bases in between. The CDR3 covers 16 residues. Assay used: immunoSEQ multiplex PCR; TCRdb lists only in-frame clones, some missing. The table lists under 250,000 clones, about four fifths of them singletons, with less than 2% in the top ten. The TCR was taken from a middle-aged woman who had recovered from COVID-19. The material sequenced was peripheral blood. V gene TRBV7-9 combines with J gene TRBJ1-1, with D tentatively TRBD1 (6 bases). CDR3 protein: CASSLGQVGMNTEAFF. The CDR3 nucleotides read TGTGCCAGCAGCTTAGGACAGGTGGGGATGAACACTGAAGCTTTCTTT. Using reference TRBV7-9 and TRBJ1-1 for the parts outside the CDR3, the full variable domain is DTGVSQNPRHKITKRGQNVTFRCDPISEHNRLYWYRQTLGQGPEFLTYFQNEAQLEKSRLLSDRFSAERPKGSFSTLEIQRTEQGDSAMYLCASSLGQVGMNTEAFFGQGTRLTVV.